The 19 T cell receptor beta chains reported below all come from one sample, sequenced in a study of blood T cell repertoires in COVID-19. Some clones are missing from TCRdb's copy, which holds only in-frame ones; the method was immunoSEQ multiplex PCR. There are 9,500 to 15,000 clones in the sample; roughly 70% occur only once, and 5% to 6.5% lies in the top ten. The sequencing input was peripheral blood. These receptor sequences come from a man between 60 and 75 years old with COVID-19, enrolled during active disease.

The V gene is TRBV3-1 (or the pseudogene TRBV3-2), the J gene TRBJ2-3; TRBD2 matches at 11 bases. The CDR3 is made up of 18 amino acids. V was pared by 1 base and J by 3 bases, with 9 bases of the junction left unmatched. Germline loops: CDR1 LGHDT, CDR2 YNNKEL (reference sequence). The CDR3 DNA is TGTGCCAGCAGCCAAGTTCTTGCTAGCGGGGGGACAACAGATACGCAGTATTTT. Its translation: CASSQVLASGGTTDTQYF.

Only one count was recorded for this clone. CDR3: CAWSVRRLAGAPYPTDTQYF. The CDR3 DNA is TGTGCCTGGAGTGTACGACGGCTAGCGGGAGCCCCCTACCCAACAGATACGCAGTATTTT. The gene calls are TRBV30 and TRBJ2-3; 10 bases fit TRBD2. The CDR3 length is 20 residues. CDR1 is GTSNPN and CDR2 is SVGIG in the germline V gene (reference sequence). J gave up 3 bases and V 0 bases, and 18 bases lay outside the gene matches.

The chain joins TRBV4-3 to TRBJ1-6, with D perhaps matching TRBD1 (6 bases). The V gene lost 0 bases and the J gene lost 9 bases, with 21 bases spanning the gap. The CDR3 has 18 residues. Germline CDR1 reads LGHNA; CDR2 reads YSLEER. In DNA, the CDR3 is TGCGCCAGCAGCCAAGAGTTCAATCGGGGACATGTCCTTTCACCCCTCCACTTT. It yields the protein CASSQEFNRGHVLSPLHF.

The chain has TRBV5-1 and TRBJ2-6; the D gene is possibly TRBD2 (6 bases). With 0 bases removed from V and 4 bases from J, the gap between germline ends came to 14 bases. CDR1 and CDR2 from the germline V gene are SGHRS and YFSETQ. CDR3 length: 17 residues. CDR3 loop: CASSLEIGTAGANVLTF. CDR3 sequence (DNA): TGCGCCAGCAGCTTGGAAATAGGGACTGCAGGGGCCAACGTCCTGACTTTC.

The chain uses TRBV2 and TRBJ2-3; D is unresolved. V lost 6 bases and J 0 bases, leaving 16 bases between the germline ends. The CDR3 consists of 16 residues. Germline-derived CDR1 and CDR2 are SNHLY and FYNNEI. The CDR3 nucleotides read TGTGCCAGCAGCCTGTCTGGCGGAACTAGCACAGATACGCAGTATTTT. Translated, it gives CASSLSGGTSTDTQYF.

The chain uses TRBV13 and TRBJ1-2; D might be TRBD1 (6 bases). CDR3 length: 12 residues. Germline-derived CDR1 and CDR2 are PRHDT and FYEKMQ (reference sequence). The V end lost 1 base, the J end lost 7 bases, and 7 bases lay between the germline ends. DNA of the CDR3: TGTGCCAGCAGCTTAGAGGGGGTTGGCTACACCTTC. As protein: CASSLEGVGYTF.

This clone was observed a handful of times. The chain is built from TRBV19 and TRBJ1-2; 8 positions agree with TRBD1. This CDR3 comprises 14 residues. With V trimmed by 5 bases and J by 2 bases, 4 bases remained unmatched. Germline loops: CDR1 LNHDA, CDR2 SQIVND (reference sequence). DNA for the CDR3: TGTGCCAGTAGTTCCAGGGGGCGGAACTATGGCTACACCTTC. Translated, it gives CASSSRGRNYGYTF.

This clone was observed a single time. Here the CDR3 reads CASNQGYSNQPQHF. CDR3 bases: TGTGCCAGTAACCAGGGGTATAGCAATCAGCCCCAGCATTTT. The chain carries TRBV19 and TRBJ1-5, with a possible D match to TRBD1 (6 bases). CDR1 is LNHDA and CDR2 is SQIVND in the germline V gene (reference sequence). This CDR3 spans 14 amino acids. V was cut by 7 bases and J by 0 bases, with 10 bases left in between.

Written as DNA, the CDR3 is TGTGCCTGGAGACTCCCTCACAGGGGGAGGGTCACTGAAGCTTTCTTT. Amino acid sequence: CAWRLPHRGRVTEAFF. The chain is built from TRBV30 and TRBJ1-1, with TRBD1 matching over 8 bases. Germline V gene sequence: CDR1 GTSNPN, CDR2 SVGIG (reference sequence). This CDR3 contains 16 residues. V lost 3 bases and J lost 4; bases outside the gene matches: 13.

The gene calls are TRBV14 and TRBJ2-3; D is perhaps TRBD2 (6 bases). The germline V gene encodes CDR1 SGHDN and CDR2 FVKESK. The V and J ends lost 0 bases and 1 base respectively, with 14 bases between them. The length of the CDR3 is 17 residues. The CDR3 is CASSQDLGEVGTDTQYF. In DNA, the CDR3 is TGTGCCAGCAGCCAAGATTTAGGGGAGGTCGGCACAGATACGCAGTATTTT.

V gene TRBV7-9 combines with J gene TRBJ1-1; D is perhaps TRBD1 (5 bases). Germline assignment: CDR1 SEHNR and CDR2 FQNEAQ (reference sequence). This CDR3 has 12 residues. Trimming removed 7 bases from V and 5 bases from J, with 11 bases in between. In DNA, the CDR3 is TGTGCCAGCAACCTCGGGGGGACTGAAGCTTTCTTT. The encoded protein is CASNLGGTEAFF.

The chain has TRBV7-6 and TRBJ2-3; weak D call: TRBD1 (5 bases). The CDR3 runs to 15 residues. The V end was cut by 1 base, the J end by 2 bases, with 10 bases between. CDR1 and CDR2 (germline): SGHVS, FNYEAQ. This CDR3 is CASSLEYRNTDTQYF. CDR3 in DNA: TGTGCCAGCAGCTTAGAATACAGGAACACAGATACGCAGTATTTT. Together with reference TRBV7-6 and TRBJ2-3, the CDR3 gives the full variable domain: GAGVSQSPRYKVTKRGQDVALRCDPISGHVSLYWYRQALGQGPEFLTYFNYEAQQDKSGLPNDRFSAERPEGSISTLTIQRTEQRDSAMYRCASSLEYRNTDTQYFGPGTRLTVL.

The chain is built from TRBV15 and TRBJ2-2, with a tentative D call TRBD2 (6 bases). CDR3 length equals 17 residues. Germline V gene lookup returns CDR1 LNHNV and CDR2 YYDKDF (reference sequence). V lost 0 bases and J lost 4, with 15 bases in between. The CDR3 sequence is CATSRDAGGIATGELFF. DNA of the CDR3: TGTGCCACCAGCAGAGATGCGGGCGGGATAGCCACCGGGGAGCTGTTTTTT. Full variable domain (outside the CDR3, taken from reference TRBV15 and TRBJ2-2): DAMVIQNPRYQVTQFGKPVTLSCSQTLNHNVMYWYQQKSSQAPKLLFHYYDKDFNNEADTPDNFQSRRPNTSFCFLDIRSPGLGDTAMYLCATSRDAGGIATGELFFGEGSRLTVL.

This clone was detected a few times. The chain joins TRBV18 to TRBJ2-3; 11 bases match TRBD2. CDR1 is KGHSH and CDR2 is LQKENI in the germline V gene. The CDR3 loop spans 16 amino acids. V lost 2 bases and J lost 1; bases outside the gene matches: 2. The CDR3 sequence is CASSPVTSGGTDTQYF. CDR3 sequence (DNA): TGTGCCAGCTCACCAGTGACTAGCGGGGGCACAGATACGCAGTATTTT.

The table lists this clone with a few counts. Compared with germline, one end of the junction differs, possibly owing to a read error. The V and J genes are TRBV7-8 and TRBJ1-5; 11 bases match TRBD1. Germline CDR1 is SGHVS and CDR2 is FQNEAQ. CDR3 length equals 15 residues. The CDR3 is CASSQDRGPSQPQHF. The DNA of the CDR3 is TGTGCTAGCAGCCAGGACAGGGGGCCGAGTCAGCCCCAGCATTTT.

V is TRBV6-6 and J is TRBJ2-2, with D hard to call. V was shortened by 6 bases and J by 0 bases, with 5 bases between the two germline ends. The length of the CDR3 is 13 residues. Looked up from germline, CDR1 is MNHNY and CDR2 is SVGAGI (reference sequence). The DNA of the CDR3 is TGTGCCAGCAGCTCCTCGAACACCGGGGAGCTGTTTTTT. Its translation: CASSSSNTGELFF.

The chain combines TRBV21-1 with TRBJ1-2. TRBV21-1 is a pseudogene. The CDR3 runs to 12 residues. CDR3 loop: CASRLPRHGYTF. The CDR3 region has the DNA TGTGCCAGCAGGCTCCCTAGGCATGGCTACACCTTC.

The chain has TRBV7-3 and TRBJ2-3, with TRBD2 matching over 8 bases. Trimming cost V 1 base and J 3 bases; bases outside gene matches: 3. The length of the CDR3 is 15 residues. Germline V gene data show CDR1 as SGHTA and CDR2 as FQGTGA. CDR3 DNA sequence: TGTGCCAGCAGCTTAATGGGCGGGAGGACAGATACGCAGTATTTT. Its translation: CASSLMGGRTDTQYF.

This chain's CDR3 is CASSLAPPSRSDTQYF. CDR3 nucleotide sequence: TGTGCCAGCAGCTTGGCCCCCCCTAGCAGGTCAGATACGCAGTATTTT. The chain has TRBV5-6 and TRBJ2-3, with a possible D match to TRBD2 (5 bases). V was trimmed by 0 bases and J by 4 bases, leaving 15 bases between them. The germline V gene has CDR1 SGHDT and CDR2 YYEEEE. The CDR3 is 16 amino acids.